The 27 T cell receptor beta chains in this list originate from one sample, sequenced in a study of T cells in pancreatic ductal adenocarcinoma (dated by TCRdb to 2015 to 2018). The library was obtained by the immunoSEQ multiplex PCR assay. TCRdb limited this immuneACCESS table to in-frame rearrangements with V and J called. A share of clones is missing; checked studies link under half to unresolved V genes, and the rest is unexplained. The sample has roughly 16,000 clones on record, almost 90% of them singletons. The ten largest clones capture about 0.94% of the sample. Pancreatic ductal adenocarcinoma patients who had undergone surgery without neoadjuvant therapy were selected. Source material: PBMCs. The receptors come from a human donor with pancreatic ductal adenocarcinoma.

This rearrangement joins TRBV5-1 to TRBJ2-1; tentative D call: TRBD2 (5 bases). The CDR3 length is 15 residues. Germline lookup yields CDR1 SGHRS and CDR2 YFSETQ. The V end was cut by 0 bases, the J end by 3 bases, with 10 bases between. CDR3 sequence: CASSLGTFLYNEQFF. The CDR3 nucleotides are TGCGCCAGCAGCTTGGGGACTTTCCTCTACAATGAGCAGTTCTTC.

Notes on this clone: At one end, the junction sequence differs from germline, possibly due to a read error. The J gene is TRBJ2-1, the V gene TRBV7-9, with 10 bases fitting TRBD1. CDR1 is SEHNR, CDR2 FQNEAQ, per germline (reference sequence). The length of the CDR3 is 11 residues. CDR3 DNA: TGTGCCAGCAGCCCCGACAGGGGGCTAATCTTC. Residues: CASSPDRGLIF.

The chain links TRBV28 to TRBJ2-1, with D tentatively TRBD2 (5 bases). The germline CDR1 and CDR2 sequences are MDHEN and SYDVKM. CDR3 length: 13 amino acids. Trimming took off 4 bases at V and 5 bases at J, with 9 bases between the two ends. CDR3 bases: TGTGCCAGCAGTTGGGGAGCGGACAATGAGCAGTTCTTC. Protein product: CASSWGADNEQFF.

This chain links TRBV6-5 with TRBJ2-7; TRBD1 is a possible D gene (6 bases). CDR3 size: 14 residues. The germline gives CDR1 MNHEY, CDR2 SVGAGI. Trimming left V 2 bases short and J 1 base short, with 9 bases between. CDR3 DNA: TGTGCCAGCAGTTACCTCAGGGGTTCCTACGAGCAGTACTTC. Translating it yields CASSYLRGSYEQYF.

V and J are TRBV19 and TRBJ2-7, with a weak D call TRBD2 (6 bases). In germline, CDR1 is LNHDA, CDR2 SQIVND (reference sequence). V lost 6 bases to trimming and J lost 4 bases, with 13 bases between them. The CDR3 is 13 residues long. The CDR3 DNA reads TGTGCCAGTAGCGCGGCCGGGGGTTACGAGCAGTACTTC. It codes for CASSAAGGYEQYF. The variable domain in full, with the rest retrieved from reference TRBV19 and TRBJ2-7, is DGGITQSPKYLFRKEGQNVTLSCEQNLNHDAMYWYRQDPGQGLRLIYYSQIVNDFQKGDIAEGYSVSREKKESFPLTVTSAQKNPTAFYLCASSAAGGYEQYFGPGTRLTVT.

The rearrangement links TRBV5-1 to TRBJ1-1; D not resolved. This CDR3 has 13 amino acids. V lost 3 bases, J lost 7 bases, and 13 bases lay in between. Per the germline V gene, CDR1 is SGHRS and CDR2 is YFSETQ. The DNA for the CDR3 is TGCGCCAGCAGCTACGGATTAGGCGGTGAAGCTTTCTTT. Protein: CASSYGLGGEAFF.

The chain employs TRBV6-6 and TRBJ1-2; a possible D gene is TRBD1 (5 bases). Trimming removed 6 bases from V and 7 bases from J, with 15 bases in between. The V gene's germline CDR1 is MNHNY and CDR2 SVGAGI (reference sequence). The CDR3 is made up of 13 amino acids. CDR3 coding DNA: TGTGCCAGCAGCGGCGCCGGGGGTTCTGGCTACACCTTC. It encodes CASSGAGGSGYTF.

The gene calls are TRBV15 and TRBJ1-5; 7 bases agree with TRBD1. The CDR3 is 15 amino acids. The germline gives CDR1 LNHNV, CDR2 YYDKDF (reference sequence). With V trimmed by 0 bases and J by 16 bases, 15 bases remained unmatched. In DNA, the CDR3 is TGTGCCACCAGCAGAGATGGGACAGCACGTTCTCCTCGACATTTT. Translation gives CATSRDGTARSPRHF.

This clone was seen just once. The CDR3: CASSSPRDGEKLFF. CDR3 coding DNA: TGTGCCAGCAGCTCCCCCCGGGATGGGGAAAAACTGTTTTTT. The chain has TRBV11-2 and TRBJ1-4; D gene unclear. Trimming shortened V by 4 bases and J by 8 bases, and 14 bases separated the two germline ends. The V gene's germline CDR1 is SGHAT and CDR2 FQNNGV. CDR3 length equals 14 residues.

V gene TRBV2 combines with J gene TRBJ1-5; D possibly corresponds to TRBD1 (6 bases). The germline V gene encodes CDR1 SNHLY and CDR2 FYNNEI. The CDR3 spans 15 residues. V lost 6 bases to trimming and J lost 0 bases, with 12 bases between them. The DNA of the CDR3 is TGTGCCAGCAGGAAGACAGGAAATAGCAATCAGCCCCAGCATTTT. This codes for CASRKTGNSNQPQHF.

The J gene is TRBJ2-2, the V gene TRBV7-3; possibly TRBD2 for D (5 bases). CDR3 length equals 14 residues. Germline CDR1 is SGHTA and CDR2 is FQGTGA. V was pared by 5 bases and J by 3 bases, with 10 bases between. The CDR3 region has the DNA TGTGCCAGCAGCCCATCCGGGGACACCGGGGAGCTGTTTTTT. Translation: CASSPSGDTGELFF. Using reference TRBV7-3 and TRBJ2-2 for the parts outside the CDR3, the full variable domain is GAGVSQTPSNKVTEKGKYVELRCDPISGHTALYWYRQSLGQGPEFLIYFQGTGAADDSGLPNDRFFAVRPEGSVSTLKIQRTERGDSAVYLCASSPSGDTGELFFGEGSRLTVL.

This chain joins TRBV7-2 and TRBJ1-2; TRBD1 matches 11 bases. The ends lost 5 bases at V and 3 bases at J; junction bases unmatched: 5. This CDR3 is 15 amino acids long. Germline values: CDR1 SGHTA, CDR2 FQGNSA. This CDR3 is CASSTGTGGDYGYTF. CDR3 sequence (DNA): TGTGCCAGCAGCACGGGGACAGGGGGGGACTATGGCTACACCTTC.

The V gene is TRBV10-3, the J gene TRBJ1-6; 10 bases are shared with TRBD1. This CDR3 is 14 amino acids long. Germline CDR1 is ENHRY and CDR2 is SYGVKD. J gave up 7 bases and V 6 bases, and 3 bases lay outside the gene matches. CDR3 DNA: TGTGCCATCAGCCGACAGGGGGCAAATTCACCCCTCCACTTT. This translates into CAISRQGANSPLHF.

The chain recombines TRBV2 with TRBJ2-5, with D hard to call. Germline CDR1 reads SNHLY; CDR2 reads FYNNEI. The CDR3 contains 14 residues. The ends were cut back, 3 bases at V and 1 base at J, with 9 bases in the middle. The CDR3 loop is CASSELTAQETQYF. The CDR3 DNA reads as TGTGCCAGCAGTGAGTTAACTGCCCAAGAGACCCAGTACTTC.

This chain joins TRBV18 and TRBJ2-1; 7 bases are shared with TRBD1. Unmatched junction bases numbered 2, after V lost 3 bases and J lost 3 bases. From germline, CDR1 is KGHSH and CDR2 LQKENI. The CDR3 consists of 14 residues. The CDR3 sequence: CASSPAGGYNEQFF. CDR3 coding DNA: TGTGCCAGCTCACCCGCAGGGGGCTACAATGAGCAGTTCTTC.

The chain has TRBV5-1 and TRBJ1-1; D gene unclear. The CDR3 has 14 amino acids. Germline V gene lookup returns CDR1 SGHRS and CDR2 YFSETQ. Between the trimmed V and J ends, which lost 2 bases and 4 bases, there was a span of 12 bases. CDR3 sequence reads: CASSFQELGTEAFF. Written as DNA, the CDR3 is TGCGCCAGCAGCTTCCAGGAATTGGGCACTGAAGCTTTCTTT.

This CDR3 reads CASSLGQGTYEQYF. CDR3 nucleotide sequence: TGCGCCAGCAGCTTGGGACAGGGAACCTACGAGCAGTACTTC. The chain employs TRBV4-3 and TRBJ2-7; TRBD1 matches 9 bases. V trimming: 5 bases; J trimming: 2 bases; junction bases outside the gene matches: 4. The CDR3 extends over 14 amino acids. Germline V gene data show CDR1 as LGHNA and CDR2 as YSLEER.

This clone was seen only once. The chain has TRBV27 and TRBJ1-2, with D possibly TRBD1 on 5 matching bases. The CDR3 totals 13 residues. Trimming took off 2 bases at V and 3 bases at J, with 7 bases between the two ends. Germline CDR1 reads MNHEY; CDR2 reads SMNVEV (reference sequence). The CDR3 DNA follows: TGTGCCAGCAGTTTACGGGGGGACTATGGCTACACCTTC. Its translation: CASSLRGDYGYTF.

The chain employs TRBV6-1 and TRBJ2-3; 14 bases agree with TRBD2. There are 18 residues in the CDR3. The V gene end was trimmed by 2 bases and the J gene end by 6 bases; junction bases not matched to a gene: 10. The V gene's germline CDR1 is MNHNS and CDR2 SASEGT. CDR3 in amino acids: CASSEIGGTSGGRDTQYF. CDR3 in DNA: TGTGCCAGCAGTGAAATTGGAGGGACTAGCGGGGGAAGGGATACGCAGTATTTT.

The V call is TRBV6-5, the J call TRBJ2-3; D possibly corresponds to TRBD2 (6 bases). V lost 4 bases to trimming and J lost 0 bases, with 11 bases between them. The germline V gene has CDR1 MNHEY and CDR2 SVGAGI. The CDR3 consists of 15 residues. CDR3 DNA sequence: TGTGCCAGCAGTTTTGGCGGGACCAGCACAGATACGCAGTATTTT. Amino acid sequence: CASSFGGTSTDTQYF.

A single count supports this clone. The chain joins TRBV7-9 to TRBJ1-2, with TRBD1 as a possible D gene (5 bases). The CDR3 is made up of 13 amino acids. Trimming pared 2 bases from V and 8 bases from J, leaving 12 bases between. Germline V gene sequence: CDR1 SEHNR, CDR2 FQNEAQ (reference sequence). For the CDR3, the DNA is TGTGCCAGCAGCTTAAACCCCTACAGGGGCTACACCTTC. Its protein is CASSLNPYRGYTF.

The chain carries TRBV7-2 and TRBJ1-5, with 7 bases aligning to TRBD1. The CDR3 extends over 16 amino acids. The germline V gene has CDR1 SGHTA and CDR2 FQGNSA. V lost 3 bases, J lost 0 bases, and 5 bases stayed unmatched. The CDR3 coding sequence is TGTGCCAGCAGCTTGGGGACAGCCTCTAGCAATCAGCCCCAGCATTTT. Translated: CASSLGTASSNQPQHF.

The chain carries TRBV30 and TRBJ1-5; TRBD1 is a possible D gene (5 bases). CDR3 length equals 13 residues. The V gene's germline CDR1 is GTSNPN and CDR2 SVGIG (reference sequence). V gave up 2 bases and J gave up 4 bases, with 9 bases separating them. CDR3 amino acids: CAWSPGSNQPQHF. The CDR3 DNA is TGTGCCTGGAGTCCAGGGTCAAATCAGCCCCAGCATTTT.

V is TRBV18 and J is TRBJ2-5; D possibly corresponds to TRBD2 (6 bases). The J call may not be correct, given that the DNA end is closer to TRBJ2-7. From germline, CDR1 is KGHSH and CDR2 LQKENI. The CDR3 consists of 12 residues. The CDR3 sequence is CASSLREDEQYF. In DNA, the CDR3 is TGTGCCAGCTCGTTGAGGGAGGACGAGCAGTACTTC.

The chain employs TRBV5-1 and TRBJ2-1, with TRBD1 matching 9 bases. The CDR3 runs 15 residues. Losses at the gene ends were 4 bases for V and 15 bases for J; bases not matched to a gene: 17. Germline-derived CDR1 and CDR2 are SGHRS and YFSETQ. The chain's CDR3 is CASSTGTGSTRLGFF. The CDR3 nucleotides are TGCGCCAGCAGCACCGGGACAGGGTCCACCAGGTTGGGGTTCTTC. Drawing the rest from reference TRBV5-1 and TRBJ2-1, the complete variable domain is KAGVTQTPRYLIKTRGQQVTLSCSPISGHRSVSWYQQTPGQGLQFLFEYFSETQRNKGNFPGRFSGRQFSNSRSEMNVSTLELGDSALYLCASSTGTGSTRLGFFGPGTRLTVL.

The chain links TRBV19 to TRBJ2-7, with D uncertain. The CDR3 covers 13 residues. CDR1 and CDR2 (germline): LNHDA, SQIVND (reference sequence). Trimming took off 4 bases at V and 3 bases at J, with 10 bases between the two ends. This CDR3 is CASSKLPNYEQYF. The CDR3 nucleotides are TGTGCCAGTAGTAAGCTACCTAACTACGAGCAGTACTTC.

The gene calls are TRBV6-1 and TRBJ1-2, with D tentatively TRBD1 (5 bases). The length of the CDR3 is 15 residues. Germline lookup yields CDR1 MNHNS and CDR2 SASEGT. Trimming shortened V by 6 bases and J by 8 bases, and 22 bases separated the two germline ends. CDR3 coding DNA: TGTGCCAGCAGATTAGGGCAGGGTGATATCCAGGGCTACACCTTC. Its translation: CASRLGQGDIQGYTF.